This is a list of T cell receptor beta chains from one sample in a study of blood T cell repertoires in COVID-19. Clones were sequenced by immunoSEQ multiplex PCR, and TCRdb holds only the in-frame ones, with some missing. The sample contains roughly 53,000 clones, 65% to 85% of which appear only once. Sequenced sample: peripheral blood. Receptors were obtained from a man between 65 and 85 years old with active or convalescent COVID-19. Each CDR3 is given with its conserved first and last residue. A D gene is named only where the DNA matches it firmly. Clone size is not always given. Where it is, it says once, few, many or a class for expanded clones.

>TRBV15|TRBD1|once|TRBJ2-7
TGTGCCACCAGCAGAGGGACAGGGGGCGCGAAAGAGCAGTACTTC
CATSRGTGGAKEQYF
>TRBV7-2|TRBD1|NA|TRBJ2-1
TGTGCCAGCAGCTTATTCGGGACAGGTCTCTACAATGAGCAGTTCTTC
CASSLFGTGLYNEQFF
>TRBV30|NA|NA|TRBJ1-2
TGTGCCTGGAGCTTGGGGCTATACTACACCTTC
CAWSLGLYYTF
>TRBV11-2|NA|once|TRBJ1-1
TGTGCCAGCAGCTTAGGGACAAGGAACACTGAAGCTTTCTTT
CASSLGTRNTEAFF
>TRBV7-7|NA|NA|TRBJ2-2
TGTGCCAGCAGCTTAGGGGAGACCGGGGAGCTGTTTTTT
CASSLGETGELFF
>TRBV18|NA|NA|TRBJ2-1
TGTGCCAGCTCACCACCTAACAGGGACGATGAGCAGTTCTTC
CASSPPNRDDEQFF
>TRBV5-8|TRBD1|many|TRBJ1-2
TGTGCCAGCAGCCTGGACAGGGGAGCCTATGGCTACACCTTC
CASSLDRGAYGYTF
>TRBV7-2|TRBD2|NA|TRBJ2-5
TGTGCCAGCAGCTTTCGTATAGCGGGGGGCCGGCGGGAGACCCAGTACTTC
CASSFRIAGGRRETQYF
>TRBV19|TRBD2|NA|TRBJ2-5
TGTGCCAGTAGTATAAGCAGGGAGGGGACCCAGTACTTC
CASSISREGTQYF
>TRBV18|TRBD2|NA|TRBJ2-7
TGTGCCAGCTCACTGTTAGCGGGACAAAGCTCCTACGAGCAGTACTTC
CASSLLAGQSSYEQYF
>TRBV10-3|NA|NA|TRBJ2-7
TGTGCCATCAGTGAGAATCACAGGGACAACGAGCAGTACTTC
CAISENHRDNEQYF
>TRBV28|TRBD1|NA|TRBJ1-5
TGTGCCAGCAGTCCCCGGACAGGGGTCAAGCCCCAGCATTTT
CASSPRTGVKPQHF
>TRBV7-8|NA|NA|TRBJ1-5
TGTGCCAGCAGCTTAGCCGGCGGGTGGGATCAGCCCCAGCATTTT
CASSLAGGWDQPQHF
>TRBV7-2|NA|NA|TRBJ1-6
TGTGCCAGCAGCTTAAATCCCTCGGGCGGGAATTCACCCCTCCACTTT
CASSLNPSGGNSPLHF
>TRBV27|NA|NA|TRBJ2-5
TGTGCCAGCAGTTTGGGGGGAGTCGGGGAGACCCAGTACTTC
CASSLGGVGETQYF